This passage covers 6 T cell receptor beta chains from one sample sequenced in a study of CD8+ T cells in alopecia areata. Noted treatment: oral pan-JAK inhibitor, 5-10 mg twice daily. Reverse transcribed after extraction, RNA yielded cDNA as the sequencing template. Assay used: immunoSEQ multiplex PCR; TCRdb lists only in-frame clones, some missing. The sample consists of 200,000 to 250,000 clones, roughly 64% of them appearing once. Sequenced material: CD4+ T cells sorted from blood, taken at week 4, from a patient treated with tofacitinib. The receptors were gathered from a human donor with alopecia areata.

CDR3 residues: CASSWDRDYEQYF. In nucleotides, the CDR3 is TGTGCCAGCAGTTGGGACAGGGACTACGAGCAGTACTTC. This sequence joins TRBV6-5 and TRBJ2-7, with 9 bases aligning to TRBD1. Germline CDR1 is MNHEY and CDR2 is SVGAGI. The CDR3 has 13 amino acids. J was trimmed by 3 bases and V by 4 bases; bases with no gene match: 1.

The chain has TRBV7-2 and TRBJ1-2; D unclear. The CDR3 loop spans 15 amino acids. V gave up 1 base and J gave up 0 bases, with 9 bases separating them. CDR1 is SGHTA and CDR2 is FQGNSA in the germline V gene. In DNA, the CDR3 is TGTGCCAGCAGCTTAGGGCGGTCTGCTAACTATGGCTACACCTTC. Its protein product is CASSLGRSANYGYTF.

The chain uses TRBV5-1 and TRBJ1-3; D is ambiguous. Between the trimmed V and J ends, which lost 0 bases and 0 bases, there was a span of 10 bases. CDR1 SGHRS and CDR2 YFSETQ come from the germline V gene. The CDR3 has 16 amino acids. Here the CDR3 DNA reads TGCGCCAGCAGCTTGGCAGTGGGAGGCTCTGGAAACACCATATATTTT. This codes for CASSLAVGGSGNTIYF.

The J gene is TRBJ2-7, the V gene TRBV5-1, with 7 nucleotides matching TRBD1. The trim removed 1 base at V and 2 bases at J, leaving 6 bases unmatched. The CDR3 sequence is 15 residues long. Germline V gene sequence: CDR1 SGHRS, CDR2 YFSETQ. The CDR3 region is CASSLTVTGTYEQYF. The DNA for the CDR3 is TGCGCCAGCAGCTTGACCGTGACAGGGACCTACGAGCAGTACTTC.

This clone was observed a few times. The CDR3 nucleotides are TGCAGCGTCGAGGGACAGGGGGCAGGCACTGAAGCTTTCTTT. Its translation is CSVEGQGAGTEAFF. V is TRBV29-1 and J is TRBJ1-1, with 12 bases that match TRBD1. The CDR3 has 14 amino acids. The germline V gene encodes CDR1 SQVTM and CDR2 ANQGSEA. Losses at the gene ends were 6 bases for V and 4 bases for J; bases not matched to a gene: 6. The full variable domain, rest sourced from reference TRBV29-1 and TRBJ1-1, is SAVISQKPSRDICQRGTSLTIQCQVDSQVTMMFWYRQQPGQSLTLIATANQGSEATYESGFVIDKFPISRPNLTFSTLTVSNMSPEDSSIYLCSVEGQGAGTEAFFGQGTRLTVV.

The genes are TRBV9 and TRBJ2-1; 7 bases match TRBD1. With 4 bases clipped from V and 2 bases from J, the junction kept 6 bases outside the gene matches. The CDR3 runs to 15 residues. The V gene's germline CDR1 is SGDLS and CDR2 YYNGEE. The CDR3 DNA reads TGTGCCAGCAGCCCTAGGGACAGAACCTACAATGAGCAGTTCTTC. Translating gives CASSPRDRTYNEQFF.